This entry concerns a single T cell receptor beta chain. Its matching antigen is unknown. This sample was taken from a study of T cell repertoires in ileal Crohn's disease. Across the study: About 36% were active smokers at surgery; median disease duration was about 7.5 years. Every patient was operated on for stricturing (roughly 61%) or penetrating (approximately 40%) complications. General study points: Endoscopic recurrence occurred in every patient whose clonality exceeded 26.8%.

Here immunoSEQ multiplex PCR was the method, and the copy in TCRdb shows in-frame clones only, minus some. Among approximately 5,000 clones, about 81% were seen once, and the ten largest hold roughly 15%. The V and J ends lost 7 bases and 0 bases respectively, with 9 bases between them. This CDR3 comprises 13 residues. CDR1 and CDR2 from the germline V gene are LNHDA and SQIVND (reference sequence). The sequence came from an adult with Crohn's disease. Sequenced input: ileal tissue. The gene calls are TRBV19 and TRBJ1-1, with D unresolved. The CDR3: CASTSYMNTEAFF. CDR3 nucleotide sequence: TGTGCCAGTACCAGTTACATGAACACTGAAGCTTTCTTT.